What follows are 24 T cell receptor beta chains derived from one specimen sequenced in a study of blood T cell repertoires in COVID-19 (dated by TCRdb to the early 2020s). Libraries came from the immunoSEQ multiplex PCR assay. In TCRdb, the immuneACCESS table is reduced to in-frame sequences with V and J assigned. These tables do not hold every clone; where another copy was compared, an unresolved V gene accounts for under half, and the others remain unexplained. The sample data list about 160,000 clones, and approximately 84% of these were observed just once. Of the sample, 5% to 6% falls within the top ten clones. Sequenced: peripheral blood. The origin of the receptors is a woman aged 50 to 60 with COVID-19, enrolled during active disease.

This chain links TRBV4-1 with TRBJ2-7; TRBD1 agrees at 9 bases. The junction had 9 bases not matched to a gene; V was cut back by 4 bases and J by 2 bases. Germline CDR1 MGHRA, CDR2 YSYEKL. The CDR3 is 16 residues long. The CDR3 here is CASSPSGTGITYEQYF. As DNA, the CDR3 is TGCGCCAGCAGCCCTTCTGGGACAGGGATCACCTACGAGCAGTACTTC.

This clone was counted a few times. The V gene is TRBV3-1 (or the pseudogene TRBV3-2), the J gene TRBJ2-1; D perhaps matches TRBD1 (5 bases). This CDR3 is 13 amino acids long. Germline values: CDR1 LGHDT, CDR2 YNNKEL (reference sequence). The germline V and J ends were trimmed by 1 base and 7 bases, with 8 bases remaining between them. CDR3 nucleotides: TGTGCCAGCAGCCAAGTTCCAGGGAATGAGCAGTTCTTC. Its protein is CASSQVPGNEQFF.

The chain is built from TRBV28 and TRBJ1-1; D may be TRBD1 (6 bases). CDR3 size: 17 residues. Germline V gene sequence: CDR1 MDHEN, CDR2 SYDVKM. The V end was cut by 3 bases, the J end by 0 bases, with 17 bases between. The CDR3 region is CASSLLLGAGVNTEAFF. The CDR3 DNA follows: TGTGCCAGCAGTTTGCTCCTGGGGGCGGGTGTGAACACTGAAGCTTTCTTT.

This clone has just one count. V is TRBV5-1 and J is TRBJ2-1; D is possibly TRBD1 (5 bases). The CDR3 runs to 16 residues. V gave up 0 bases and J gave up 2 bases, with 12 bases separating them. Germline V gene data show CDR1 as SGHRS and CDR2 as YFSETQ. The CDR3 region has the DNA TGCGCCAGCAGCTTGGGGGGCGGCGAAGCCTACAATGAGCAGTTCTTC. It codes for CASSLGGGEAYNEQFF.

The chain joins TRBV10-3 to TRBJ2-7, with D unclear. This CDR3 has 11 amino acids. With 4 bases removed from V and 6 bases from J, the gap between germline ends came to 7 bases. CDR1 ENHRY and CDR2 SYGVKD come from the germline V gene. DNA for the CDR3: TGTGCCATCAGTGGGGCCTCCGAGCAGTACTTC. Its translation: CAISGASEQYF.

The chain is built from TRBV9 and TRBJ2-1; D is possibly TRBD2 (6 bases). Trimming removed 2 bases at V and 4 bases at J, with 13 bases between. CDR1 is SGDLS, CDR2 YYNGEE, per germline. The CDR3 loop spans 15 amino acids. DNA of the CDR3: TGTGCCAGCAGCGTTGAGGAGGAGGGGTACAATGAGCAGTTCTTC. Its protein is CASSVEEEGYNEQFF.

The chain combines TRBV7-3 with TRBJ2-7, with 7 nucleotides matching TRBD1. The germline V gene encodes CDR1 SGHTA and CDR2 FQGTGA. This CDR3 has 14 amino acids. The trim removed 4 bases at V and 3 bases at J, leaving 6 bases unmatched. The CDR3 reads CASSSGGQFYEQYF. The CDR3 coding sequence is TGTGCCAGCAGCTCAGGGGGACAGTTCTACGAGCAGTACTTC.

V is TRBV11-3 and J is TRBJ2-7; tentative D call: TRBD1 (6 bases). Germline V lookup: CDR1 SGHNT, CDR2 YENEEA. V was clipped by 2 bases and J by 0 bases, with 20 bases between them. The CDR3 contains 18 residues. The CDR3 region is CASSLTLLGTPSSYEQYF. Written as DNA, the CDR3 is TGTGCCAGCAGCTTAACTCTTCTCGGGACACCAAGCTCCTACGAGCAGTACTTC.

The CDR3 spells CASSALLSTVDGYTF. The CDR3 DNA reads TGTGCCAGCAGTGCTCTTCTAAGTACTGTTGATGGCTACACCTTC. V usage is TRBV27 and J usage is TRBJ1-2; D remains unclear. CDR3 length: 15 residues. V was clipped by 5 bases and J by 6 bases, with 19 bases between them. CDR1 is MNHEY, CDR2 SMNVEV, per germline (reference sequence).

The CDR3 here is CASSVGTRNTEAFF. The DNA for the CDR3 is TGTGCCAGTAGTGTCGGGACAAGAAACACTGAAGCTTTCTTT. V and J are TRBV19 and TRBJ1-1; maybe TRBD1 (6 bases). V gave up 5 bases and J gave up 2 bases, with 12 bases separating them. Germline lookup yields CDR1 LNHDA and CDR2 SQIVND (reference sequence). The CDR3 runs to 14 residues. Full variable domain (missing parts from reference TRBV19 and TRBJ1-1): DGGITQSPKYLFRKEGQNVTLSCEQNLNHDAMYWYRQDPGQGLRLIYYSQIVNDFQKGDIAEGYSVSREKKESFPLTVTSAQKNPTAFYLCASSVGTRNTEAFFGQGTRLTVV.

The J gene is TRBJ1-5, the V gene TRBV11-2; TRBD1 might be the D (5 bases). Trimming cost V 1 base and J 5 bases, with 18 bases left between them. The germline gives CDR1 SGHAT, CDR2 FQNNGV. The CDR3 has 17 amino acids. The CDR3 here is CASSLGVVAGTDQPQHF. DNA for the CDR3: TGTGCCAGCAGCTTAGGAGTGGTTGCGGGGACGGATCAGCCCCAGCATTTT.

V is TRBV4-2 and J is TRBJ2-7; possibly TRBD1 for D (5 bases). The CDR3 sequence is 15 residues long. V was trimmed by 0 bases and J by 3 bases, leaving 12 bases between them. Germline CDR1 LGHNA, CDR2 YNFKEQ. The CDR3 is CASSQEVQGIYEQYF. The CDR3 nucleotides read TGTGCCAGCAGCCAAGAAGTCCAGGGCATCTACGAGCAGTACTTC.

The genes are TRBV5-4 and TRBJ2-1, with 9 bases matching TRBD1. The junction had 6 bases not matched to a gene; V was cut back by 4 bases and J by 10 bases. Germline V gene lookup returns CDR1 SGHNT and CDR2 YYREEE (reference sequence). The CDR3 is 13 residues long. The CDR3 DNA follows: TGTGCCAGCAGCCTGGACAGGGGCTCGGAGCAGTTCTTC. Translating it yields CASSLDRGSEQFF.

The chain has TRBV9 and TRBJ2-5; 7 positions agree with TRBD2. CDR1 is SGDLS and CDR2 is YYNGEE in the germline V gene. The CDR3 consists of 15 residues. V lost 4 bases, J lost 1 base, and 7 bases stayed unmatched. This CDR3 is CASSQTAGVQETQYF. Here the CDR3 DNA reads TGTGCCAGCAGCCAAACCGCGGGGGTCCAAGAGACCCAGTACTTC.

This sequence joins TRBV18 and TRBJ2-5; D is uncertain. Deletions cut 4 bases from V and 2 bases from J, with 5 bases between. Germline-derived CDR1 and CDR2 are KGHSH and LQKENI. The CDR3 runs 12 residues. CDR3 nucleotides: TGTGCCAGCTCACTTCAACAAGAGACCCAGTACTTC. It encodes CASSLQQETQYF.

Points on this clone: Other DNA variants within this sample encode the same CDR3. The rearrangement uses TRBV20-1 and TRBJ1-2, with no clear D. The CDR3 is made up of 11 amino acids. With 2 bases removed from V and 3 bases from J, the gap between germline ends came to 4 bases. The germline gives CDR1 DFQATT, CDR2 SNEGSKA (reference sequence). CDR3 sequence (DNA): TGCAGTGCTAGAACTGACTATGGCTACACCTTC. Protein product: CSARTDYGYTF.

The genes are TRBV6-7 and TRBJ1-1; possibly TRBD1 for D (5 bases). TRBV6-7 is reported as an ORF; its role is uncertain. V shed 2 bases and J shed 2 bases, with 12 bases lying between them. The CDR3 has 15 residues. CDR3 in DNA: TGTGCCAGCAGTTACATCCAACAGGAAAACACTGAAGCTTTCTTT. Its translation: CASSYIQQENTEAFF.

This rearrangement joins TRBV28 to TRBJ2-2, with D hard to call. This CDR3 comprises 15 residues. Germline CDR1 is MDHEN and CDR2 is SYDVKM. Deletions cut 10 bases from V and 3 bases from J, with 18 bases between. CDR3 amino acids: CATLRRGRDTGELFF. CDR3 DNA: TGTGCCACTCTAAGGAGAGGCCGAGACACCGGGGAGCTGTTTTTT.

The rearrangement links TRBV6-4 to TRBJ2-1; the match to TRBD1 covers 7 bases. The length of the CDR3 is 14 residues. V was pared by 3 bases and J by 3 bases, with 2 bases of the junction left unmatched. Germline V gene data show CDR1 as MRHNA and CDR2 as SNTAGT. The CDR3, as DNA: TGTGCCAGCAGTGAACAGGGGAACTACAATGAGCAGTTCTTC. It codes for CASSEQGNYNEQFF.

The chain has TRBV12-3 or TRBV12-4 and TRBJ2-1; possible D gene TRBD1, 6 bases. V lost 1 base and J 13 bases, leaving 8 bases between the germline ends. The CDR3 covers 11 residues. Here the CDR3 DNA reads TGTGCCAGCAGTTTAGGGACAGTCCAGTTCTTC. It specifies CASSLGTVQFF.

In this sample, this clone turned up a few times. The chain employs TRBV6-5 and TRBJ2-7; weak D call: TRBD1 (6 bases). The length of the CDR3 is 15 residues. Trimming left V 6 bases short and J 1 base short, with 16 bases between. The germline V gene encodes CDR1 MNHEY and CDR2 SVGAGI. The CDR3 loop reads CASRANRDISYEQYF. In nucleotides, the CDR3 is TGTGCCAGCAGAGCAAACCGGGACATATCCTACGAGCAGTACTTC.

The rearrangement links TRBV29-1 to TRBJ2-7; maybe TRBD1 (6 bases). There are 14 residues in the CDR3. The germline V gene has CDR1 SQVTM and CDR2 ANQGSEA. The V end was cut by 8 bases, the J end by 2 bases, with 19 bases between. CDR3 coding DNA: TGCAGCTTCCGAAGGCAGGGGAGTGCCTACGAGCAGTACTTC. It codes for CSFRRQGSAYEQYF.

This clone was recorded many times. The rearrangement joins TRBV3-1 (or the pseudogene TRBV3-2) to TRBJ1-4; D uncertain. CDR1 is LGHDT, CDR2 YNNKEL, per germline (reference sequence). Trimming took 0 bases from V and 4 from J, leaving 9 bases between them. The CDR3 runs to 15 residues. The CDR3 sequence is CASSQDRGYNEKLFF. In nucleotides, the CDR3 is TGTGCCAGCAGCCAAGATCGAGGATATAATGAAAAACTGTTTTTT.

The V and J genes are TRBV6-5 and TRBJ1-1; D unclear. This CDR3 is 15 amino acids long. Germline CDR1 and CDR2: MNHEY and SVGAGI. The V and J ends lost 0 bases and 0 bases respectively, with 8 bases between them. This CDR3 is CASSYSTWVNTEAFF. The CDR3 coding sequence is TGTGCCAGCAGTTACTCGACATGGGTGAACACTGAAGCTTTCTTT.